The 32 T cell receptor beta chains presented below share a single source sample, sequenced in a study of T-cell memory formation after mild COVID-19 (dated by TCRdb to the early 2020s). Library creation used 5' RACE. Data came from an Illumina NovaSeq 6000. Starting from the raw public reads, TCRdb applied fastp trimming at Q25, assembled clones with MiXCR and retained in-frame beta chains. Under each unique CDR3 protein, matching rows form one entry showing the most common genes and DNA. In all, the sample holds approximately 98,000 distinct CDR3 sequences, and over 15% of those were seen once. The ten largest clones take up over 4.5% of the sample. Sequencing was carried out using PBMCs or a T cell subset sorted from them (not recorded which). These TCRs come from a man aged 18 to 35 who had mild COVID-19 (a few samples of this study predate the infection). The sample titles of this study are shuffled in the database, so cell type and time point are left out; the donor was told from shared clones.

The J gene is TRBJ2-1, the V gene TRBV7-8; a possible D gene is TRBD1 (5 bases). The CDR3 has 16 residues. V was trimmed by 5 bases and J by 10 bases, leaving 24 bases between them. Germline CDR1 SGHVS, CDR2 FQNEAQ. This CDR3 reads CASSKPRARAFVEQFF. The DNA of the CDR3 is TGTGCCAGCAGCAAACCCCGGGCCAGGGCCTTTGTGGAGCAGTTCTTC. The full variable domain, with the rest looked up from reference TRBV7-8 and TRBJ2-1, is GAGVSQSPRYKVAKRGQDVALRCDPISGHVSLFWYQQALGQGPEFLTYFQNEAQLDKSGLPSDRFFAERPEGSVSTLKIQRTQQEDSAVYLCASSKPRARAFVEQFFGPGTRLTVL.

A few counts support this clonotype. This chain uses TRBV7-9 with TRBJ1-2, with no clear D. The CDR3 is 12 residues long. The germline gives CDR1 SEHNR, CDR2 FQNEAQ (reference sequence). The V gene lost 4 bases and the J gene lost 7 bases, with 10 bases spanning the gap. The chain's CDR3 is CASSSTDLGYTF. CDR3 nucleotides: TGTGCCAGCAGCTCTACGGACCTTGGCTACACCTTC.

This clonotype was found a few times. The CDR3 bases are TGCAGTGCTAGCCTGGCGACGGCGCACCCCCCCGGTGAGCAGTTCTTC. This gives the protein CSASLATAHPPGEQFF. The rearrangement uses TRBV20-1 and TRBJ2-1; D is undetermined. The CDR3 spans 16 residues. Trimming shortened V by 3 bases and J by 9 bases, and 24 bases separated the two germline ends. Germline CDR1 is DFQATT and CDR2 is SNEGSKA (reference sequence).

This chain uses TRBV7-9 with TRBJ2-5, with D perhaps matching TRBD2 (5 bases). The CDR3 length is 15 residues. In germline, CDR1 is SEHNR, CDR2 FQNEAQ (reference sequence). The ends were cut back, 2 bases at V and 2 bases at J, with 12 bases in the middle. The CDR3 here is CASSLIGKVQETQYF. In DNA form, the CDR3 reads TGTGCCAGCAGCTTAATCGGGAAGGTACAAGAGACCCAGTACTTC. Drawing the rest from reference TRBV7-9 and TRBJ2-5, the complete variable domain is DTGVSQNPRHKITKRGQNVTFRCDPISEHNRLYWYRQTLGQGPEFLTYFQNEAQLEKSRLLSDRFSAERPKGSFSTLEIQRTEQGDSAMYLCASSLIGKVQETQYFGPGTRLLVL.

The rearrangement links TRBV7-2 to TRBJ1-6; D is unresolved. The CDR3 is 12 amino acids. Germline values: CDR1 SGHTA, CDR2 FQGNSA. Trimming cost V 4 bases and J 7 bases, with 5 bases left between them. The CDR3 coding sequence is TGTGCCAGCAGCTCAAGAAATTCACCCCTCCACTTT. It is translated as CASSSRNSPLHF.

Ten or more counts support this clonotype. The V gene is TRBV3-1, the J gene TRBJ2-5, with unresolved D. The CDR3 is made up of 15 amino acids. V lost 4 bases and J 0 bases, leaving 12 bases between the germline ends. Germline values: CDR1 LGHDT, CDR2 YNNKEL (reference sequence). CDR3 DNA sequence: TGTGCCAGCAGCCCGTTGGCGAGGTACCAAGAGACCCAGTACTTC. Protein sequence: CASSPLARYQETQYF.

The chain combines TRBV20-1 with TRBJ2-7; TRBD1 matches at 7 bases. Germline trimming cut 4 bases from V and 2 bases from J; bases unmatched to any gene: 5. From germline, CDR1 is DFQATT and CDR2 SNEGSKA (reference sequence). The CDR3 is 13 amino acids. CDR3 in amino acids: CSAIIGQAYEQYF. The DNA of the CDR3 is TGCAGTGCTATAATCGGACAGGCCTACGAGCAGTACTTC.

The chain links TRBV5-1 to TRBJ2-3, with D perhaps TRBD1 (6 bases). Deletions cut 6 bases from V and 2 bases from J, with 16 bases between. Germline V lookup: CDR1 SGHRS, CDR2 YFSETQ. There are 15 residues in the CDR3. The CDR3: CASTTGRGATDTQYF. The CDR3 coding sequence is TGCGCCAGCACAACAGGGCGTGGGGCCACAGATACGCAGTATTTT.

V is TRBV24-1 and J is TRBJ1-1; D not resolved. The V end lost 4 bases, the J end lost 1 base, and 6 bases lay between the germline ends. In germline, CDR1 is KGHDR, CDR2 SFDVKD. The CDR3 consists of 13 residues. The CDR3 DNA is TGTGCCACCAGTGAACACAGGAACACTGAAGCTTTCTTT. This codes for CATSEHRNTEAFF.

This chain connects TRBV5-1 to TRBJ2-3; D is uncertain. The ends were cut back, 0 bases at V and 6 bases at J, with 11 bases in the middle. Per the germline V gene, CDR1 is SGHRS and CDR2 is YFSETQ. The CDR3 runs to 14 residues. CDR3 nucleotide sequence: TGCGCCAGCAGCTTGGCCACTTTCGCCGATACGCAGTATTTT. Residues: CASSLATFADTQYF.

The chain combines TRBV7-2 with TRBJ2-3, with a weak D call TRBD2 (5 bases). The germline V gene has CDR1 SGHTA and CDR2 FQGNSA. This CDR3 is 13 amino acids long. V lost 5 bases to trimming and J lost 8 bases, with 14 bases between them. As DNA, the CDR3 is TGTGCCAGCAGCGCGACGGCCGAGGGTACGCAGTATTTT. Its protein product is CASSATAEGTQYF.

Only a few counts were recorded for this clonotype. The J gene is TRBJ2-5, the V gene TRBV6-5; 7 bases are shared with TRBD1. The CDR3 has 13 residues. Germline loops: CDR1 MNHEY, CDR2 SVGAGI. The V and J ends lost 6 bases and 9 bases, in that order; junction bases with no gene match: 10. Here the CDR3 DNA reads TGTGCCAGCAGCAATTCGGACAGGCGGGCCCAGTACTTC. Its translation: CASSNSDRRAQYF.

V usage is TRBV20-1 and J usage is TRBJ1-2, with 9 bases aligning to TRBD1. Germline CDR1 is DFQATT and CDR2 is SNEGSKA (reference sequence). Germline trimming cut 3 bases from V and 4 bases from J; bases unmatched to any gene: 9. This CDR3 has 15 residues. CDR3: CSASPGQGNFYGYTF. CDR3 DNA sequence: TGCAGTGCTAGCCCGGGACAGGGAAACTTCTATGGCTACACCTTC.

This clonotype was found a few times. The chain uses TRBV7-8 and TRBJ1-5, with D possibly matching TRBD1 (5 bases). V lost 4 bases, J lost 2 bases, and 15 bases lay in between. This CDR3 region has 16 residues. CDR1 and CDR2 (germline): SGHVS, FQNEAQ. The CDR3, as DNA: TGTGCCAGCAGCTCCCACGACAGCGGGGGCAATCAGCCCCAGCATTTT. It codes for CASSSHDSGGNQPQHF.

This clonotype came up a few times. The chain uses TRBV25-1 and TRBJ2-1; no clear D gene. Between the trimmed V and J ends, which lost 7 bases and 0 bases, there was a span of 16 bases. CDR3 length equals 16 residues. The V gene's germline CDR1 is MGHDK and CDR2 SYGVNS. The CDR3 sequence is CASTPLTARSYNEQFF. For the CDR3, the DNA is TGTGCCAGCACCCCCCTGACGGCCCGCTCCTACAATGAGCAGTTCTTC. The entire variable domain, with the rest obtained from reference TRBV25-1 and TRBJ2-1, is as follows: EADIYQTPRYLVIGTGKKITLECSQTMGHDKMYWYQQDPGMELHLIHYSYGVNSTEKGDLSSESTVSRIRTEHFPLTLESARPSHTSQYLCASTPLTARSYNEQFFGPGTRLTVL.

The V and J genes are TRBV7-2 and TRBJ2-3; 13 positions match TRBD2. This CDR3 region has 16 residues. The germline V gene has CDR1 SGHTA and CDR2 FQGNSA. Losses at the gene ends were 4 bases for V and 4 bases for J; bases not matched to a gene: 5. The chain's CDR3 is CASSWTSGGQADTQYF. The CDR3 region has the DNA TGTGCCAGCAGCTGGACTAGCGGGGGCCAGGCAGATACGCAGTATTTT.

In its sample, this clonotype was seen a few times. This chain joins TRBV6-2 or TRBV6-3 and TRBJ1-1; D remains unclear. Per the germline V gene, CDR1 is MNHEY and CDR2 is SVGEGT. Trimming took off 7 bases at V and 0 bases at J, with 12 bases between the two ends. This CDR3 region has 14 residues. For the CDR3, the DNA is TGTGCCAGCACCGACACCGCCATGAACACTGAAGCTTTCTTT. It codes for CASTDTAMNTEAFF.

J is TRBJ1-6 and V is TRBV6-6; TRBD1 might be the D (5 bases). The CDR3 has 13 amino acids. V lost 2 bases, J lost 13 bases, and 12 bases lay in between. Germline CDR1 reads MNHNY; CDR2 reads SVGAGI (reference sequence). DNA for the CDR3: TGTGCCAGCAGTTACGGGCAGGGTGCGCCCCTCCACTTT. Residues: CASSYGQGAPLHF.

This clonotype was seen a handful of times. V gene TRBV5-1 combines with J gene TRBJ2-2; D is perhaps TRBD1 or TRBD2 (5 bases each). Deletions cut 3 bases from V and 6 bases from J, with 12 bases between. Germline V lookup: CDR1 SGHRS, CDR2 YFSETQ. This CDR3 spans 14 amino acids. CDR3 loop: CASSSGLGPGELFF. The CDR3 region has the DNA TGCGCCAGCAGCTCAGGACTGGGGCCCGGGGAGCTGTTTTTT.

This clonotype was found many times. The rearrangement uses TRBV5-1 and TRBJ2-3; 10 bases fit TRBD2. From germline, CDR1 is SGHRS and CDR2 YFSETQ. The V gene end was trimmed by 0 bases and the J gene end by 3 bases; junction bases not matched to a gene: 4. The CDR3 runs to 16 residues. The CDR3, as DNA: TGCGCCAGCAGCTTGGGGGGACTAGCGTTGACAGATACGCAGTATTTT. It translates to CASSLGGLALTDTQYF.

A few counts support this clonotype. The chain has TRBV12-3 or TRBV12-4 and TRBJ2-1, with D tentatively TRBD2 (5 bases). The CDR3 has 15 residues. The V and J ends lost 3 bases and 0 bases respectively, with 9 bases between them. The CDR3 DNA follows: TGTGCCAGCAGTTTCCCGGGGAGCTCCTACAATGAGCAGTTCTTC. Translating it yields CASSFPGSSYNEQFF.

V is TRBV6-5 and J is TRBJ2-2; D gene uncertain. This CDR3 comprises 17 residues. Per germline, CDR1 MNHEY and CDR2 SVGAGI. V shed 9 bases and J shed 3 bases, with 23 bases lying between them. The CDR3 coding sequence is TGTGCCAGTGATCGGCCGGAGCGTGTTGAGGACACCGGGGAGCTGTTTTTT. Its protein product is CASDRPERVEDTGELFF.

The chain couples TRBV7-9 to TRBJ2-7, with 12 bases identical to TRBD2. Trimming removed 6 bases from V and 6 bases from J; junction bases left unmatched: 12. The CDR3 sequence is 16 residues long. Germline CDR1 and CDR2: SEHNR and FQNEAQ (reference sequence). The chain's CDR3 is CASSFGLAGYLVEQYF. The CDR3, as DNA: TGTGCCAGCAGTTTTGGACTAGCGGGGTATCTGGTCGAGCAGTACTTC.

This clonotype came up a few times. The DNA for the CDR3 is TGTGCTAGCGGGCCAGGGGGAGAGACCCAGTACTTC. It specifies CASGPGGETQYF. J is TRBJ2-5 and V is TRBV7-7, with D perhaps given as TRBD1 or TRBD2 (7 bases each). Germline values: CDR1 SSHAT, CDR2 FNYEAQ (reference sequence). The CDR3 has 12 amino acids.

CDR3 protein: CSASRTQVPDTQYF. The CDR3 nucleotides read TGCAGTGCTAGTAGGACCCAGGTTCCAGATACGCAGTATTTT. The chain couples TRBV20-1 to TRBJ2-3; no clear D. The CDR3 is 14 residues long. CDR1 is DFQATT, CDR2 SNEGSKA, per germline (reference sequence). V dropped 3 bases and J dropped 4 bases, with 14 bases sitting between them.

This clonotype occurred a few times. The chain is built from TRBV6-4 and TRBJ2-3, with D perhaps being TRBD1 or TRBD2 (5 bases each). The CDR3 is 14 residues long. Per the germline V gene, CDR1 is MRHNA and CDR2 is SNTAGT. V was clipped by 0 bases and J by 2 bases, with 6 bases between them. CDR3 nucleotide sequence: TGTGCCAGCAGTGACTCGGGGGACACAGATACGCAGTATTTT. Encoded protein: CASSDSGDTDTQYF.

This clonotype showed up just a few times. The rearrangement links TRBV12-3 or TRBV12-4 to TRBJ2-2; 9 nucleotides agree with TRBD2. This CDR3 contains 15 residues. The V segment lost 3 bases and the J segment 6 bases; nucleotides outside the gene matches: 5. DNA for the CDR3: TGTGCCAGCAGTTTTAGCGGGGGTCCACCCGGGGAGCTGTTTTTT. Translation gives CASSFSGGPPGELFF.

This clonotype has a handful of counts. This sequence joins TRBV29-1 and TRBJ2-3; the match to TRBD2 covers 9 bases. Per germline, CDR1 SQVTM and CDR2 ANQGSEA. The length of the CDR3 is 12 residues. The V segment lost 7 bases and the J segment 5 bases; nucleotides outside the gene matches: 4. In nucleotides, the CDR3 is TGCAGCGCCAGCGGGGGGATAGATACGCAGTATTTT. As protein: CSASGGIDTQYF.

DNA for the CDR3: TGTGCCAGCAGCTCCGACAGGGGGGCCTACGAGCAGTACTTC. Amino acid sequence: CASSSDRGAYEQYF. The gene calls are TRBV7-2 and TRBJ2-7, with 9 bases fitting TRBD1. V trimming: 4 bases; J trimming: 2 bases; junction bases outside the gene matches: 3. CDR1 is SGHTA, CDR2 FQGNSA, per germline. The CDR3 contains 14 residues.

The genes are TRBV5-1 and TRBJ2-5, with D maybe TRBD1 (5 bases). CDR1 is SGHRS and CDR2 is YFSETQ in the germline V gene. The CDR3 has 15 residues. Trimming removed 3 bases at V and 9 bases at J, with 21 bases between. The CDR3 DNA reads TGCGCCAGCAGCTCCCAGGGTCTGGCAGCTTCGGCCCAGTACTTC. This codes for CASSSQGLAASAQYF.

The sample holds a few counts of this clonotype. The chain couples TRBV2 to TRBJ2-2, with D possibly matching TRBD1 (6 bases). CDR3 length: 14 amino acids. Germline V gene lookup returns CDR1 SNHLY and CDR2 FYNNEI. Trimming left V 6 bases short and J 3 bases short, with 11 bases between. In nucleotides, the CDR3 is TGTGCCAGCAGACGGGACACCGACACCGGGGAGCTGTTTTTT. Translation: CASRRDTDTGELFF. The full variable domain, rest sourced from reference TRBV2 and TRBJ2-2, is EPEVTQTPSHQVTQMGQEVILRCVPISNHLYFYWYRQILGQKVEFLVSFYNNEISEKSEIFDDQFSVERPDGSNFTLKIRSTKLEDSAMYFCASRRDTDTGELFFGEGSRLTVL.

This chain links TRBV6-5 with TRBJ1-5, with no clear D. Trimming removed 6 bases at V and 6 bases at J, with 15 bases between. This CDR3 region has 14 residues. Germline values: CDR1 MNHEY, CDR2 SVGAGI. The CDR3 loop is CASSSRSRFQPQHF. The CDR3 bases are TGTGCCAGCAGCTCGCGGAGTAGGTTTCAGCCCCAGCATTTT.